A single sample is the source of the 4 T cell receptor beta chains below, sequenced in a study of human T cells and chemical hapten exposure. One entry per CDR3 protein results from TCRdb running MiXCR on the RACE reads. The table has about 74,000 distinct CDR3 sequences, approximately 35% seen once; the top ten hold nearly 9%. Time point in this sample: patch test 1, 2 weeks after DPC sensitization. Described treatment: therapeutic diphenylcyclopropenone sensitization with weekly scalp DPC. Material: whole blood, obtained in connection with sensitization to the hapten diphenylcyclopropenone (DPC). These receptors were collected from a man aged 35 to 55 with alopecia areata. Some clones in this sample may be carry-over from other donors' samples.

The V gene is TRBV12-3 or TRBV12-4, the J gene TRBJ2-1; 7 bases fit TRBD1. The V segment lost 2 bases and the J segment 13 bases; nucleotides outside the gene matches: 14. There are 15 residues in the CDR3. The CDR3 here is CASSLSRQGFLHQFF. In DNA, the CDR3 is TGTGCCAGCAGTTTAAGCCGACAGGGATTCCTCCATCAGTTCTTC.

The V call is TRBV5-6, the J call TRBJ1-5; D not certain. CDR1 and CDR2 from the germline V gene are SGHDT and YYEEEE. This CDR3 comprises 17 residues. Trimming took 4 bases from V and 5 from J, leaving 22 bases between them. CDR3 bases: TGTGCCAGCAGCCACACTCGAGTGCCGTCAGGACATCAGCCCCAGCATTTT. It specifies CASSHTRVPSGHQPQHF.

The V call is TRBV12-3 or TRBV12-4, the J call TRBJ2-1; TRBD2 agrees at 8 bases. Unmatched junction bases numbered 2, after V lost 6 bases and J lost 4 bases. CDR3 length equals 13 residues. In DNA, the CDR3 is TGTGCCAGCAGAAGCGGGGGATACAATGAGCAGTTCTTC. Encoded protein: CASRSGGYNEQFF.

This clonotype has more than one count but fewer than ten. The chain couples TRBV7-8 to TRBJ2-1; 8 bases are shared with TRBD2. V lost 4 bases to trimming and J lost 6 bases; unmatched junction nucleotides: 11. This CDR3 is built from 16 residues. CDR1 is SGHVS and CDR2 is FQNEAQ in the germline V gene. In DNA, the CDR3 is TGTGCCAGCAGCTCCTCACCGGGACTAGAGGGCAATGAGCAGTTCTTC. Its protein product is CASSSSPGLEGNEQFF.